The next 15 T cell receptor beta chains were all read from a single sample in a study of blood T cell repertoires in COVID-19. Assay used: immunoSEQ multiplex PCR; TCRdb lists only in-frame clones, some missing. The table has approximately 220,000 clones, 85% to 90% seen once. Material for sequencing was PBMCs or T cells enriched from blood (not recorded which). Receptor source: a woman aged 18-35 years in a cohort exposed to, infected with or recovered from COVID-19 (not recorded which).

The J gene is TRBJ1-6, the V gene TRBV4-1; 7 nucleotides agree with TRBD1. There are 15 residues in the CDR3. Germline V CDR1 and CDR2: MGHRA, YSYEKL. V lost 4 bases and J lost 4; bases outside the gene matches: 4. CDR3 region: CASSPRDRYNSPLHF. DNA for the CDR3: TGCGCCAGCAGCCCCAGGGACAGATATAATTCACCCCTCCACTTT.

The chain has TRBV28 and TRBJ1-5; 12 bases line up with TRBD1. J gave up 2 bases and V 4 bases, and 0 bases lay outside the gene matches. The V gene's germline CDR1 is MDHEN and CDR2 SYDVKM. The CDR3 runs 15 residues. The CDR3: CASSWDRGRNQPQHF. For the CDR3, the DNA is TGTGCCAGCAGTTGGGACAGGGGGCGCAATCAGCCCCAGCATTTT. The full variable domain, its missing parts supplied by reference TRBV28 and TRBJ1-5, is DVKVTQSSRYLVKRTGEKVFLECVQDMDHENMFWYRQDPGLGLRLIYFSYDVKMKEKGDIPEGYSVSREKKERFSLILESASTNQTSMYLCASSWDRGRNQPQHFGDGTRLSIL.

V and J are TRBV2 and TRBJ2-7; 8 nucleotides align to TRBD1. The CDR3 has 14 residues. J was trimmed by 11 bases and V by 3 bases; bases with no gene match: 12. Germline CDR1 reads SNHLY; CDR2 reads FYNNEI. The CDR3 sequence is CASSDAGGWGREYF. The DNA for the CDR3 is TGTGCCAGCAGTGACGCAGGGGGCTGGGGAAGGGAGTACTTC.

The chain is built from TRBV19 and TRBJ1-5; TRBD1 matches at 7 bases. CDR1 and CDR2 (germline): LNHDA, SQIVND (reference sequence). CDR3 size: 16 residues. Losses at the gene ends were 4 bases for V and 2 bases for J; bases not matched to a gene: 8. CDR3: CASSNQGTAGNQPQHF. The CDR3 coding sequence is TGTGCCAGTAGTAACCAAGGGACAGCCGGCAATCAGCCCCAGCATTTT. The full variable domain, in which reference TRBV19 and TRBJ1-5 provide the parts outside the CDR3, is DGGITQSPKYLFRKEGQNVTLSCEQNLNHDAMYWYRQDPGQGLRLIYYSQIVNDFQKGDIAEGYSVSREKKESFPLTVTSAQKNPTAFYLCASSNQGTAGNQPQHFGDGTRLSIL.

J is TRBJ2-3 and V is TRBV18; 8 bases map to TRBD1. The CDR3 covers 19 residues. With V trimmed by 1 base and J by 1 base, 13 bases remained unmatched. Germline V CDR1 and CDR2: KGHSH, LQKENI. This CDR3 reads CASSPRAGGGKEGTDTQYF. In DNA, the CDR3 is TGTGCCAGCTCACCACGGGCAGGGGGCGGAAAGGAGGGCACAGATACGCAGTATTTT.

This rearrangement joins TRBV30 to TRBJ1-1; 7 bases line up with TRBD1. V shed 0 bases, J shed 4 bases, and the junction held 8 bases outside the gene matches. The CDR3 length is 15 residues. Germline values: CDR1 GTSNPN, CDR2 SVGIG (reference sequence). The CDR3 nucleotides are TGTGCCTGGAGTGTAGAGGGGGCCGGGGGCACTGAAGCTTTCTTT. Its protein product is CAWSVEGAGGTEAFF.

The V call is TRBV2, the J call TRBJ1-5; tentative D call: TRBD1 (5 bases). Trimming pared 0 bases from V and 4 bases from J, leaving 22 bases between. The CDR3 runs to 19 residues. Looked up from germline, CDR1 is SNHLY and CDR2 is FYNNEI. The CDR3 reads CASSEAPLYGATGNQPQHF. In nucleotides, the CDR3 is TGTGCCAGCAGTGAAGCCCCGCTTTATGGGGCGACCGGGAATCAGCCCCAGCATTTT. Using reference TRBV2 and TRBJ1-5 for the parts outside the CDR3, the full variable domain is EPEVTQTPSHQVTQMGQEVILRCVPISNHLYFYWYRQILGQKVEFLVSFYNNEISEKSEIFDDQFSVERPDGSNFTLKIRSTKLEDSAMYFCASSEAPLYGATGNQPQHFGDGTRLSIL.

The genes are TRBV19 and TRBJ1-2; TRBD1 aligns across 8 bases. Germline trimming cut 1 base from V and 4 bases from J; bases unmatched to any gene: 11. This CDR3 contains 17 residues. CDR1 is LNHDA, CDR2 SQIVND, per germline (reference sequence). The CDR3 loop reads CASSIGLGGTGLYGYTF. The CDR3 coding sequence is TGTGCCAGTAGTATAGGGTTGGGGGGGACAGGACTCTATGGCTACACCTTC. The whole variable domain, remainder taken from reference TRBV19 and TRBJ1-2, is DGGITQSPKYLFRKEGQNVTLSCEQNLNHDAMYWYRQDPGQGLRLIYYSQIVNDFQKGDIAEGYSVSREKKESFPLTVTSAQKNPTAFYLCASSIGLGGTGLYGYTFGSGTRLTVV.

The chain has TRBV6-5 and TRBJ1-1, with a possible D match to TRBD1 (5 bases). From germline, CDR1 is MNHEY and CDR2 SVGAGI. The germline V and J ends were trimmed by 6 bases and 7 bases, with 9 bases remaining between them. The CDR3 sequence is 11 residues long. The CDR3 nucleotides are TGTGCCAGCAGCCGGGGGTTTGAAGCTTTCTTT. Its translation is CASSRGFEAFF.

The CDR3 nucleotides are TGTGCCAGCGGCCACGGGATGAACACTGAAGCTTTCTTT. Translated: CASGHGMNTEAFF. The chain employs TRBV2 and TRBJ1-1, with D unresolved. Trimming removed 8 bases at V and 0 bases at J, with 10 bases between. The germline gives CDR1 SNHLY, CDR2 FYNNEI. The CDR3 is 13 amino acids. The full variable domain, its missing parts supplied by reference TRBV2 and TRBJ1-1, is EPEVTQTPSHQVTQMGQEVILRCVPISNHLYFYWYRQILGQKVEFLVSFYNNEISEKSEIFDDQFSVERPDGSNFTLKIRSTKLEDSAMYFCASGHGMNTEAFFGQGTRLTVV.

The chain carries TRBV19 and TRBJ1-4; D is ambiguous. The CDR3 totals 13 residues. The V end was cut by 5 bases, the J end by 7 bases, with 11 bases between. Per the germline V gene, CDR1 is LNHDA and CDR2 is SQIVND (reference sequence). The DNA of the CDR3 is TGTGCCAGTAGTTTAACCCTTAGTGAAAAACTGTTTTTT. This encodes CASSLTLSEKLFF.

The chain couples TRBV7-9 to TRBJ1-2, with 7 nucleotides matching TRBD1. The CDR3 sequence is 16 residues long. Trimming cost V 5 bases and J 5 bases; bases outside gene matches: 14. Germline lookup yields CDR1 SEHNR and CDR2 FQNEAQ (reference sequence). The CDR3 reads CASSPTGTVGYYGYTF. The CDR3 DNA follows: TGTGCCAGCAGCCCAACCGGGACAGTGGGTTATTATGGCTACACCTTC.

This rearrangement joins TRBV7-9 to TRBJ1-3; possible D gene TRBD1, 6 bases. This CDR3 contains 15 residues. V was cut by 0 bases and J by 4 bases, with 10 bases left in between. Germline loops: CDR1 SEHNR, CDR2 FQNEAQ (reference sequence). CDR3: CASSLASGQGNTIYF. The CDR3 DNA sequence: TGTGCCAGCAGCTTAGCGTCAGGACAGGGAAACACCATATATTTT.

V usage is TRBV5-4 and J usage is TRBJ1-5; D might be TRBD1 (5 bases). The germline V and J ends were trimmed by 0 bases and 4 bases, with 11 bases remaining between them. CDR3 length: 15 amino acids. From germline, CDR1 is SGHNT and CDR2 YYREEE (reference sequence). CDR3 DNA sequence: TGTGCCAGCAGCTTGGCTGGGGCAGAGAATCAGCCCCAGCATTTT. It yields the protein CASSLAGAENQPQHF.

The chain uses TRBV11-3 and TRBJ2-2; D is unresolved. Germline CDR1 reads SGHNT; CDR2 reads YENEEA. This CDR3 has 14 amino acids. V was trimmed by 5 bases and J by 4 bases, leaving 11 bases between them. The CDR3 protein is CASSPRNSTGELFF. For the CDR3, the DNA is TGTGCCAGCAGCCCCCGGAACAGCACCGGGGAGCTGTTTTTT.